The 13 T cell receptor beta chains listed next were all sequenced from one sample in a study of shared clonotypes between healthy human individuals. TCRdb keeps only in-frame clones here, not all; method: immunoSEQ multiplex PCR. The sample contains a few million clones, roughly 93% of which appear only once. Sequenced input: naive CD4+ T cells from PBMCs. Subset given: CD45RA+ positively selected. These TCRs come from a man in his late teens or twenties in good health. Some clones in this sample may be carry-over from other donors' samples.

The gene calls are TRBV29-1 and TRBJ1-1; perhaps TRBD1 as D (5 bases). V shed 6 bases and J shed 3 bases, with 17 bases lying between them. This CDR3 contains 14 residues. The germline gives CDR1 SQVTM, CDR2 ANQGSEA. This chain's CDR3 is CSVAGRGWDTEAFF. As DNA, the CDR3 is TGCAGCGTCGCAGGGCGCGGGTGGGACACTGAAGCTTTCTTT. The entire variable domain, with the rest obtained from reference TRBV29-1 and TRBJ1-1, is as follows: SAVISQKPSRDICQRGTSLTIQCQVDSQVTMMFWYRQQPGQSLTLIATANQGSEATYESGFVIDKFPISRPNLTFSTLTVSNMSPEDSSIYLCSVAGRGWDTEAFFGQGTRLTVV.

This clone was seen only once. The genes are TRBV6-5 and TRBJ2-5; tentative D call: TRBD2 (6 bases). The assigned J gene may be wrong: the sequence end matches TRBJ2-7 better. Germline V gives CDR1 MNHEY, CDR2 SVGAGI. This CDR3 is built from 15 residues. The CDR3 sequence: CASSDIRAGGYEQYF. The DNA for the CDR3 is TGTGCCAGCAGCGATATACGGGCCGGGGGATACGAGCAGTACTTC.

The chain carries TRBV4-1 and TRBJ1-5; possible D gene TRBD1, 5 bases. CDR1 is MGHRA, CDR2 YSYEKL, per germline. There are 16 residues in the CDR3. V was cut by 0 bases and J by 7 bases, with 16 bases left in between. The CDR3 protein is CASSQDPGMVRQPQHF. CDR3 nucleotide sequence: TGCGCCAGCAGCCAAGATCCAGGGATGGTAAGGCAGCCCCAGCATTTT.

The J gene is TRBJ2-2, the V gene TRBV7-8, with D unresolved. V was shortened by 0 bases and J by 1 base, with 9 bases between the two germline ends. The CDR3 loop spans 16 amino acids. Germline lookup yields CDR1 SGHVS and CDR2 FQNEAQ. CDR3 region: CASSLAGIRNTGELFF. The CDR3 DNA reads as TGTGCCAGCAGCTTAGCGGGGATTCGGAACACCGGGGAGCTGTTTTTT.

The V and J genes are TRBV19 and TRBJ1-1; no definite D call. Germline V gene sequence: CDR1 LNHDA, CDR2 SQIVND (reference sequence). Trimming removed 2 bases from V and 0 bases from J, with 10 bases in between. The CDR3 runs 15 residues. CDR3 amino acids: CASSISLTVNTEAFF. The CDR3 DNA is TGTGCCAGTAGTATATCCCTCACGGTGAACACTGAAGCTTTCTTT.

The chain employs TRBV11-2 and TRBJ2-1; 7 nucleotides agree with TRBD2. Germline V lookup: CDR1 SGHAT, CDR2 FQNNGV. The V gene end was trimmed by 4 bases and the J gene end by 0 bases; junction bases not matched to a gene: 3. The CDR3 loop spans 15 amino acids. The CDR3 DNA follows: TGTGCCAGCAGCTCCACTAGCGACTCCTACAATGAGCAGTTCTTC. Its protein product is CASSSTSDSYNEQFF.

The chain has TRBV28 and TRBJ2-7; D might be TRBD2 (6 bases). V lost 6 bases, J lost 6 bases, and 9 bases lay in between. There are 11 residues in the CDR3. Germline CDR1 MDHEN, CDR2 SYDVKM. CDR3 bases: TGTGCCAGCAGGACTAGGTTCGAGCAGTACTTC. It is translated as CASRTRFEQYF.

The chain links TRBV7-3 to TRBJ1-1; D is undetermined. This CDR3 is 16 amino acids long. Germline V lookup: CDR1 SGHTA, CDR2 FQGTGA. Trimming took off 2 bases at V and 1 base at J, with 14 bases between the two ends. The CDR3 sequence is CASSLLPQLPNTEAFF. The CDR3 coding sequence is TGTGCCAGCAGCTTACTGCCCCAGTTACCGAACACTGAAGCTTTCTTT.

This CDR3 is CASRTGGVGYTF. CDR3 DNA: TGTGCCAGCAGGACAGGGGGAGTTGGCTACACCTTC. J is TRBJ1-2 and V is TRBV6-5; TRBD1 matches 9 bases. Per the germline V gene, CDR1 is MNHEY and CDR2 is SVGAGI. The CDR3 spans 12 residues. V was pared by 6 bases and J by 7 bases, with 3 bases of the junction left unmatched.

The CDR3 protein is CASSAGQSNYGYTF. The CDR3 DNA reads TGCGCCAGCAGCGCGGGACAGTCTAACTATGGCTACACCTTC. This chain uses TRBV5-1 with TRBJ1-2; the match to TRBD1 covers 7 bases. CDR3 length: 14 amino acids. V shed 4 bases, J shed 0 bases, and the junction held 3 bases outside the gene matches. Per germline, CDR1 SGHRS and CDR2 YFSETQ.

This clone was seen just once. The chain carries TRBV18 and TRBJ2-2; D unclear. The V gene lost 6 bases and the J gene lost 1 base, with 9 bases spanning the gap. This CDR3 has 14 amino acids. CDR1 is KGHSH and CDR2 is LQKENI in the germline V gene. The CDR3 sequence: CASSLNLNTGELFF. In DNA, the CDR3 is TGTGCCAGCTCTCTCAACCTGAACACCGGGGAGCTGTTTTTT.

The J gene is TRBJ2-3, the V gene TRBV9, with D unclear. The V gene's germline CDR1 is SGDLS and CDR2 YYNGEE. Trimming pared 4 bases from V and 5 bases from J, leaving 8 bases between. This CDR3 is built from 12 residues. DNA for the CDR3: TGTGCCAGCAGCTCCCCCGGAGATACGCAGTATTTT. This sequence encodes CASSSPGDTQYF.

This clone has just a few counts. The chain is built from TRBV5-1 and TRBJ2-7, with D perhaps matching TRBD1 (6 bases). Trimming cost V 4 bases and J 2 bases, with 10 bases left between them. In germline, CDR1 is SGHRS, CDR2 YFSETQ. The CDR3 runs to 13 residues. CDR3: CASSRDKPYEQYF. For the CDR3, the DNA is TGCGCCAGCAGCCGGGACAAGCCCTACGAGCAGTACTTC.